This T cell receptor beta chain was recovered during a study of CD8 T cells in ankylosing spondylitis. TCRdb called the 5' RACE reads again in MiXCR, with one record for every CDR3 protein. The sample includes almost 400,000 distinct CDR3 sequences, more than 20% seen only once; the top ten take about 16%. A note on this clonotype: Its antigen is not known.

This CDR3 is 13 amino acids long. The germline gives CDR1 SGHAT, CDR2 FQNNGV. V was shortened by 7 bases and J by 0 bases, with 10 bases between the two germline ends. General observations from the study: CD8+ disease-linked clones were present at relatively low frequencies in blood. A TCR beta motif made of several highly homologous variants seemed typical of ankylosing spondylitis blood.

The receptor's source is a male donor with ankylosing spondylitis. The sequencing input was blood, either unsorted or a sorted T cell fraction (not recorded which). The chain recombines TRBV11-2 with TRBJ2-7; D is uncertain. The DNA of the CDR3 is TGTGCCAGCAAACACACAAACTCCTACGAGCAGTACTTC. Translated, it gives CASKHTNSYEQYF.